This TCR beta chain came from a study of long-term antiretroviral therapy in people with HIV. They ran version v3.0 of the immunoSEQ assay at survey level. Using immunoSEQ multiplex PCR, the repertoire was profiled, and TCRdb retains in-frame clones only, with some absent. This table holds 25,000 to 30,000 clones, about 86% found once. Trimming removed 2 bases at V and 6 bases at J, with 13 bases between. In germline, CDR1 is GTSNPN, CDR2 SVGIG (reference sequence). CDR3 length equals 13 residues. The sequence derives from a man aged 35 to 55 with HIV. Sequencing used unsorted PBMCs, obtained roughly 2.6 years after starting antiretroviral therapy. V gene TRBV30 combines with J gene TRBJ1-1, with D possibly TRBD1 on 6 matching bases. The CDR3 here is CAWSSPGAAEAFF. CDR3 DNA: TGTGCCTGGAGTTCCCCAGGGGCGGCTGAAGCTTTCTTT.